Presented here are 19 T cell receptor beta chains from one specimen sequenced in a study of T cell repertoires in cytomegalovirus infection. Their antigens remain unidentified. MiXCR, run by TCRdb on the reads, gives a single entry per CDR3 protein. This sample has about 60,000 distinct CDR3 sequences; 33% occur once, and the top ten carry about three quarters. The specimen was PBMCs, sequenced either directly or after in vitro stimulation (not recorded which). These receptors all come from a human donor in good health (CMV status not recorded). Some clones in this sample may be carry-over from other donors' samples.

The chain employs TRBV7-6 and TRBJ1-4; D may be TRBD1 (6 bases). V dropped 7 bases and J dropped 0 bases, with 15 bases sitting between them. The germline gives CDR1 SGHVS, CDR2 FNYEAQ. There are 16 residues in the CDR3. For the CDR3, the DNA is TGTGCCAGCACCGAGGGGGGTGAGGCAACTAATGAAAAACTGTTTTTT. It codes for CASTEGGEATNEKLFF.

This sequence joins TRBV7-2 and TRBJ2-3; D might be TRBD2 (6 bases). Deletions cut 6 bases from V and 1 base from J, with 11 bases between. This CDR3 contains 14 residues. Germline V gene sequence: CDR1 SGHTA, CDR2 FQGNSA. The CDR3 reads CASRLWEGTDTQYF. The CDR3 coding sequence is TGTGCCAGCAGACTGTGGGAGGGCACAGATACGCAGTATTTT.

This clonotype was found many times. The chain uses TRBV7-8 and TRBJ2-7; possibly TRBD1 or TRBD2 for D (5 bases each). CDR1 and CDR2 from the germline V gene are SGHVS and FQNEAQ. The CDR3 is 15 amino acids. Trimming removed 2 bases from V and 1 base from J, with 12 bases in between. CDR3 DNA: TGTGCCAGCAGCTTATACGGGACGGCTTCCTACGAGCAGTACTTC. Translated: CASSLYGTASYEQYF. The whole variable domain, filled in from reference TRBV7-8 and TRBJ2-7, reads GAGVSQSPRYKVAKRGQDVALRCDPISGHVSLFWYQQALGQGPEFLTYFQNEAQLDKSGLPSDRFFAERPEGSVSTLKIQRTQQEDSAVYLCASSLYGTASYEQYFGPGTRLTVT.

This chain links TRBV7-6 with TRBJ2-1, with D possibly called TRBD1 or TRBD2 (5 bases each). Trimming pared 4 bases from V and 9 bases from J, leaving 25 bases between. The CDR3 is made up of 17 amino acids. Germline V gene sequence: CDR1 SGHVS, CDR2 FNYEAQ. The CDR3 DNA sequence: TGTGCCAGCAGCTACTCTCCGGGGCAGAGGTCTCGAGGTGAGCAGTTCTTC. Translated, it gives CASSYSPGQRSRGEQFF. The full variable domain, in which reference TRBV7-6 and TRBJ2-1 provide the parts outside the CDR3, is GAGVSQSPRYKVTKRGQDVALRCDPISGHVSLYWYRQALGQGPEFLTYFNYEAQQDKSGLPNDRFSAERPEGSISTLTIQRTEQRDSAMYRCASSYSPGQRSRGEQFFGPGTRLTVL.

This clonotype was seen more than once but under ten times. The genes are TRBV7-2 and TRBJ1-5; D is undetermined. V dropped 5 bases and J dropped 0 bases, with 11 bases sitting between them. Per the germline V gene, CDR1 is SGHTA and CDR2 is FQGNSA. The CDR3 is made up of 15 amino acids. The CDR3 bases are TGTGCCAGCAGCCCAGGAGCTTTTAGCAATCAGCCCCAGCATTTT. Translation: CASSPGAFSNQPQHF. The variable domain in full, with the rest retrieved from reference TRBV7-2 and TRBJ1-5, is GAGVSQSPSNKVTEKGKDVELRCDPISGHTALYWYRQSLGQGLEFLIYFQGNSAPDKSGLPSDRFSAERTGGSVSTLTIQRTQQEDSAVYLCASSPGAFSNQPQHFGDGTRLSIL.

V gene TRBV5-1 combines with J gene TRBJ2-7; D remains ambiguous. The V and J ends lost 5 bases and 4 bases respectively, with 10 bases between them. The V gene's germline CDR1 is SGHRS and CDR2 YFSETQ. CDR3 length: 12 amino acids. The CDR3 sequence: CASRLDTYEQYF. In nucleotides, the CDR3 is TGCGCCAGCAGATTAGACACGTACGAGCAGTACTTC.

This clonotype was recorded at least ten times. The V call is TRBV7-2, the J call TRBJ2-3, with D possibly called TRBD1 or TRBD2 (5 bases each). V dropped 1 base and J dropped 4 bases, with 12 bases sitting between them. This CDR3 contains 15 residues. Germline values: CDR1 SGHTA, CDR2 FQGNSA. The CDR3 region has the DNA TGTGCCAGCAGCTTAGTGGGACCGAGCGCAGATACGCAGTATTTT. It codes for CASSLVGPSADTQYF.

This chain uses TRBV9 with TRBJ1-6, with TRBD1 as a possible D gene (6 bases). This CDR3 contains 12 residues. Deletions cut 8 bases from V and 5 bases from J, with 8 bases between. From germline, CDR1 is SGDLS and CDR2 YYNGEE. DNA of the CDR3: TGTGCCAGTGGGGGCCATAATTCACCCCTCCACTTT. Protein product: CASGGHNSPLHF.

This clonotype was detected a few times. This chain connects TRBV12-3 or TRBV12-4 to TRBJ2-3; TRBD2 agrees at 9 bases. This CDR3 comprises 17 residues. V lost 6 bases, J lost 12 bases, and 22 bases stayed unmatched. The CDR3 here is CASSRNSGQILAGAQYF. DNA for the CDR3: TGTGCCAGCAGCCGAAACTCGGGACAGATATTAGCGGGAGCCCAGTATTTT.

This clonotype was observed a handful of times. The rearrangement joins TRBV5-4 to TRBJ2-7, with D tentatively TRBD2 (6 bases). Deletions cut 5 bases from V and 3 bases from J, with 12 bases between. The CDR3 runs to 13 residues. Germline V gene lookup returns CDR1 SGHNT and CDR2 YYREEE (reference sequence). CDR3 nucleotide sequence: TGTGCCAGCAGATCTCTGGGAGGCTACGAGCAGTACTTC. Translated: CASRSLGGYEQYF.

The chain carries TRBV20-1 and TRBJ2-5, with D unresolved. V was trimmed by 6 bases and J by 5 bases, leaving 13 bases between them. From germline, CDR1 is DFQATT and CDR2 SNEGSKA (reference sequence). This CDR3 has 12 amino acids. The CDR3 loop is CSARRVSETQYF. The DNA for the CDR3 is TGCAGTGCCAGAAGAGTGTCGGAGACCCAGTACTTC.

The chain links TRBV20-1 to TRBJ2-7, with D possibly matching TRBD1 (5 bases). This CDR3 spans 16 amino acids. With 3 bases removed from V and 3 bases from J, the gap between germline ends came to 21 bases. CDR1 and CDR2 (germline): DFQATT, SNEGSKA (reference sequence). The CDR3 DNA is TGCAGTGCTAGCCCCCCTCTCATTCAGGGCGTCTACGAGCAGTACTTC. Protein: CSASPPLIQGVYEQYF.

This clonotype turned up a few times. The chain employs TRBV9 and TRBJ1-5; D not resolved. From germline, CDR1 is SGDLS and CDR2 YYNGEE. The V end lost 7 bases, the J end lost 0 bases, and 14 bases lay between the germline ends. The CDR3 spans 15 residues. The CDR3 coding sequence is TGTGCCAGCTCGTATACTGGGGATAGCAATCAGCCCCAGCATTTT. Its protein is CASSYTGDSNQPQHF. Complete variable domain (other parts from reference TRBV9 and TRBJ1-5): DSGVTQTPKHLITATGQRVTLRCSPRSGDLSVYWYQQSLDQGLQFLIQYYNGEERAKGNILERFSAQQFPDLHSELNLSSLELGDSALYFCASSYTGDSNQPQHFGDGTRLSIL.

The chain joins TRBV27 to TRBJ2-3; D is perhaps TRBD1 (5 bases). This CDR3 has 15 residues. The V gene's germline CDR1 is MNHEY and CDR2 SMNVEV (reference sequence). With 4 bases removed from V and 2 bases from J, the gap between germline ends came to 13 bases. This CDR3 is CASSSLLGATDTQYF. CDR3 sequence (DNA): TGTGCCAGCAGTTCCCTTTTAGGGGCCACAGATACGCAGTATTTT.

This clonotype was recorded a few times. CDR3 protein: CASRSAGTGSQHF. CDR3 bases: TGTGCCAGCAGATCCGCCGGGACAGGGTCTCAACATTTT. The chain is built from TRBV27 and TRBJ1-5, with 9 bases that match TRBD1. V shed 6 bases and J 16 bases; nucleotides not matched to a gene: 13. Germline CDR1 reads MNHEY; CDR2 reads SMNVEV (reference sequence). The CDR3 has 13 residues.

This clonotype was counted only a few times. The chain links TRBV6-4 to TRBJ2-7, with a possible D match to TRBD2 (6 bases). This CDR3 is 13 amino acids long. Germline lookup yields CDR1 MRHNA and CDR2 SNTAGT. The V gene lost 4 bases and the J gene lost 5 bases, with 12 bases spanning the gap. CDR3 sequence: CASSGRGNDEQYF. DNA of the CDR3: TGTGCCAGCAGTGGGAGGGGAAATGACGAGCAGTACTTC.

V and J are TRBV7-6 and TRBJ2-1; TRBD2 matches 9 bases. The CDR3 is made up of 15 amino acids. CDR1 is SGHVS and CDR2 is FNYEAQ in the germline V gene. V lost 5 bases and J lost 3; bases outside the gene matches: 5. The CDR3 region has the DNA TGTGCCAGCAGCCCCATAGCGGGGGTCTACAATGAGCAGTTCTTC. Translated, it gives CASSPIAGVYNEQFF.

This chain uses TRBV12-3 or TRBV12-4 with TRBJ2-5; D is possibly TRBD2 (7 bases). The CDR3 length is 19 residues. Between the trimmed V and J ends, which lost 3 bases and 6 bases, there was a span of 29 bases. The CDR3: CASSLGAGGRRSALKTQYF. Written as DNA, the CDR3 is TGTGCCAGCAGTTTGGGCGCCGGGGGGCGACGGAGTGCATTAAAGACCCAGTACTTC.

This clonotype was counted a few times. The J gene is TRBJ2-3, the V gene TRBV11-2, with 9 bases that match TRBD2. The germline gives CDR1 SGHAT, CDR2 FQNNGV. J was trimmed by 0 bases and V by 5 bases; bases with no gene match: 6. CDR3 length: 16 residues. DNA of the CDR3: TGTGCCAGCAGCCGCCTAGCGGGAACTAGCACAGATACGCAGTATTTT. Amino acids: CASSRLAGTSTDTQYF.